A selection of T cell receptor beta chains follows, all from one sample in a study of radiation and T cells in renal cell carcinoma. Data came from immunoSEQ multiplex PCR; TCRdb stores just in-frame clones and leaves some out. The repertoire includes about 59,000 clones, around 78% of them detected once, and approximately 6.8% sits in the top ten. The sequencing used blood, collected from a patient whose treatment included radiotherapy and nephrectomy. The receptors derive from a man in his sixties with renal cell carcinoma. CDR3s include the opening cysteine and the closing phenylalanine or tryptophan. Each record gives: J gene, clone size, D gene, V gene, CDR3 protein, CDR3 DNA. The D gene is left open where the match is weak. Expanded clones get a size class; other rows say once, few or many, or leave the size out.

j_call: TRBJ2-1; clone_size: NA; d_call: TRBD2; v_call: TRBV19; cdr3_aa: CASTPTSEDEQFF; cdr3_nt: TGTGCCAGTACTCCGACTAGCGAGGATGAGCAGTTCTTC
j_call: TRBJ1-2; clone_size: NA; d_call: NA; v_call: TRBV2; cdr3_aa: CASSEVGRRPSGYTF; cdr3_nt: TGTGCCAGCAGTGAAGTTGGCCGGCGCCCTTCCGGCTACACCTTC
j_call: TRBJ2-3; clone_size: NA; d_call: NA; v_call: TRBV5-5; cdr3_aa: CASSQWGAGDTQYF; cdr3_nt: TGTGCCAGCAGCCAGTGGGGCGCGGGAGATACGCAGTATTTT
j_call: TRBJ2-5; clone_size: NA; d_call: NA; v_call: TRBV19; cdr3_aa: CASSMGVGGETQYF; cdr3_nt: TGTGCCAGTAGTATGGGGGTTGGGGGAGAGACCCAGTACTTC
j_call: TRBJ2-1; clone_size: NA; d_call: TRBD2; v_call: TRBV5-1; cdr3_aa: CASSRAGGYNEQFF; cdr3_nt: TGCGCCAGCAGCAGGGCGGGGGGATACAATGAGCAGTTCTTC
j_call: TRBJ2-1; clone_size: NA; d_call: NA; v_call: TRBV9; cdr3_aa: CASSSGADSYNEQFF; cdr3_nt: TGTGCCAGCAGCTCTGGGGCGGATTCCTACAATGAGCAGTTCTTC
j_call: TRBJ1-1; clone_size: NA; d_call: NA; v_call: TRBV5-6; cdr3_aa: CASSTKTERGTEAFF; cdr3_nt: TGTGCCAGCAGCACCAAGACAGAAAGAGGGACTGAAGCTTTCTTT
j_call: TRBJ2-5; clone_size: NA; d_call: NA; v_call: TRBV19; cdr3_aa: CASSMSRFQETQYF; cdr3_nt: TGTGCCAGTAGTATGTCACGGTTCCAAGAGACCCAGTACTTC
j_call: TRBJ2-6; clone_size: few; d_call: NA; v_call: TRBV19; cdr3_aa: CASSIDHRRLANVLTF; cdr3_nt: TGTGCCAGTAGTATAGATCACAGGAGGCTAGCCAACGTCCTGACTTTC
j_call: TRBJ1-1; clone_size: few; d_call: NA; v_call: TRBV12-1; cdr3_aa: CASSLMTGADEAFF; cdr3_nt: TGTGCCAGCAGCCTCATGACAGGGGCCGATGAAGCTTTCTTT
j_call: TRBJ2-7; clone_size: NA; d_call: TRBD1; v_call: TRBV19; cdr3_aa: CASIPGTGEF; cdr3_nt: TGTGCCAGTATCCCCGGGACAGGCGAGTTC
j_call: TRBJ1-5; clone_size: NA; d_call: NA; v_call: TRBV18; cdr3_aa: CASSPQDGYQPQHF; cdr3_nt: TGTGCCAGCTCACCACAGGACGGTTATCAGCCCCAGCATTTT
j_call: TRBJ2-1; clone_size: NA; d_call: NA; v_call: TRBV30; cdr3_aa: CAWSVGYSHNSYNEQFF; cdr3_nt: TGTGCCTGGAGTGTAGGGTACAGCCACAACTCCTACAATGAGCAGTTCTTC
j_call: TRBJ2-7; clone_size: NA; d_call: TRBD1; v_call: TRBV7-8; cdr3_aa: CASSWTGGSYEQYF; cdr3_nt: TGTGCCAGCAGCTGGACAGGGGGCTCCTACGAGCAGTACTTC
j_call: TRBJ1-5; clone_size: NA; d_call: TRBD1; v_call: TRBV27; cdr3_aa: CASSPRDRMNSNQPQHF; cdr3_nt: TGTGCCAGCAGTCCCCGGGACAGGATGAATAGCAATCAGCCCCAGCATTTT
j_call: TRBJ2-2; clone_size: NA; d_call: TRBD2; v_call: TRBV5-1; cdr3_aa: CASRTSLNTGELFF; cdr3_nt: TGCGCCAGCCGGACTAGTCTAAACACCGGGGAGCTGTTTTTT
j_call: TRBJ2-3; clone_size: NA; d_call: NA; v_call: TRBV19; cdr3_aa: CASSRVAGPSTDTQYF; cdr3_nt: TGTGCCAGTAGTAGAGTGGCAGGGCCTAGCACAGATACGCAGTATTTT
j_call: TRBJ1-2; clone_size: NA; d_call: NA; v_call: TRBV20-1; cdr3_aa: CSAEQGHGYTF; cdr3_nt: TGCAGTGCAGAACAGGGCCATGGCTACACCTTC
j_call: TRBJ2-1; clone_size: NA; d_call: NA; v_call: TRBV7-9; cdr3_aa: CASSPGRGDYNEQFF; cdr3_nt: TGTGCCAGCAGCCCGGGACGGGGAGACTACAATGAGCAGTTCTTC
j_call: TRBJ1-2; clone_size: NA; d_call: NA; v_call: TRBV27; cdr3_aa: CASSLWGAGNINYGYTF; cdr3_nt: TGTGCCAGCAGTTTATGGGGGGCGGGAAATATTAACTATGGCTACACCTTC
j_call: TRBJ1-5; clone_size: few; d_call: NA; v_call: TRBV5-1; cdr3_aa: CASSLGLDQPQHF; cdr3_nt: TGCGCCAGCAGCTTAGGCTTGGATCAGCCCCAGCATTTT
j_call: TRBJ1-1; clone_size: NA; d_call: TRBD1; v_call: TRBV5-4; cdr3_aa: CASSLEADRVFDTEAFF; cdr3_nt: TGTGCCAGCAGCTTGGAAGCGGACAGGGTGTTCGACACTGAAGCTTTCTTT
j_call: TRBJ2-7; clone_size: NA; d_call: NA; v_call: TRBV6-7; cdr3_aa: CASNPSPDEQYF; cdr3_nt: TGTGCCAGCAACCCGTCCCCGGACGAGCAGTACTTC
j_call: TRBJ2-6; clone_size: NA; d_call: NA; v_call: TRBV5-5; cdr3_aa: CASSDPSGQGANVLTF; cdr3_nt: TGTGCCAGCAGCGATCCATCGGGGCAGGGGGCCAACGTCCTGACTTTC
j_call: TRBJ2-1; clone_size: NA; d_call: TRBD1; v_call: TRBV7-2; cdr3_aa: CASSETQGTYNEQFF; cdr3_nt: TGTGCCAGCAGCGAAACACAGGGGACCTACAATGAGCAGTTCTTC
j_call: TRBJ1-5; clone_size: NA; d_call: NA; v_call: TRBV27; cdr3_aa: CASSSSGTGPQHF; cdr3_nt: TGTGCCAGCAGCTCCTCGGGTACGGGTCCCCAGCATTTT
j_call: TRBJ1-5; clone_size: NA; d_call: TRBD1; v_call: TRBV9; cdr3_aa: CASSGGQGAQPQHF; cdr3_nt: TGTGCCAGCAGCGGAGGACAGGGGGCTCAGCCCCAGCATTTT
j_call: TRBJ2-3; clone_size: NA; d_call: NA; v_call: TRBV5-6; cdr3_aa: CASSLNWPFTDTQYF; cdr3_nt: TGTGCCAGCAGCTTAAACTGGCCCTTCACAGATACGCAGTATTTT
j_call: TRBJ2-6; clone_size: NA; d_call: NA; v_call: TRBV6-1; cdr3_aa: CASSEDGGWLVSGANVLTF; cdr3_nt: TGTGCCAGCAGTGAAGACGGCGGTTGGTTGGTCTCTGGGGCCAACGTCCTGACTTTC
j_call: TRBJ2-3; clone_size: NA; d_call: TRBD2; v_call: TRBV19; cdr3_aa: CASRTSGGTDTQYF; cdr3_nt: TGTGCCAGCAGGACTAGCGGGGGGACAGATACGCAGTATTTT
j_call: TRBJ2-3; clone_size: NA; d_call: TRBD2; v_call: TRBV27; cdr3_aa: CASRLAGAVDTQYF; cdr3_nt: TGTGCCAGCAGATTAGCGGGAGCGGTGGATACGCAGTATTTT